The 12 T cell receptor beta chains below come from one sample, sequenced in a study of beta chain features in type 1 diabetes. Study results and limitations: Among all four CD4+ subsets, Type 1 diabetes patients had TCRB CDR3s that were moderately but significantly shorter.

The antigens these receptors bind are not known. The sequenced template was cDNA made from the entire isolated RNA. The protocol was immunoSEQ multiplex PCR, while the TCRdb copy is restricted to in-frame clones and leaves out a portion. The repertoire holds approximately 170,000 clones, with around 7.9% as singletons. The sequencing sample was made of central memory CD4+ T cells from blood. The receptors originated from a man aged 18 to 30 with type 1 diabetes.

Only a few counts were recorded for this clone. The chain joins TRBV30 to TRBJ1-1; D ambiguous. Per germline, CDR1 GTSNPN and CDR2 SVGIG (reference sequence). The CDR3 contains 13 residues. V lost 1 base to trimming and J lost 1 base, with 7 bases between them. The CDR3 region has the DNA TGTGCCTGGAGTGGATGGCAGAACACTGAAGCTTTCTTT. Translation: CAWSGWQNTEAFF.

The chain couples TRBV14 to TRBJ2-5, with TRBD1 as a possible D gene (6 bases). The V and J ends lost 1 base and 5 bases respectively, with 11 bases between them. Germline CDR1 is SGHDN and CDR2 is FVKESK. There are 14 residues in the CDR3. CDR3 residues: CASSQVGARETQYF. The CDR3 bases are TGTGCCAGCAGCCAAGTGGGGGCTCGGGAGACCCAGTACTTC. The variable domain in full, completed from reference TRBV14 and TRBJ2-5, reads EAGVTQFPSHSVIEKGQTVTLRCDPISGHDNLYWYRRVMGKEIKFLLHFVKESKQDESGMPNNRFLAERTGGTYSTLKVQPAELEDSGVYFCASSQVGARETQYFGPGTRLLVL.

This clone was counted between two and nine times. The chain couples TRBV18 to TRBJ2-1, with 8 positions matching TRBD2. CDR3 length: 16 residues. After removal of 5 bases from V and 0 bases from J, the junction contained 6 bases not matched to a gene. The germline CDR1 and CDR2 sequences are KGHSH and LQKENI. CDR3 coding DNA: TGTGCCAGCTCATGGACTAGCACATCCTCCTACAATGAGCAGTTCTTC. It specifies CASSWTSTSSYNEQFF.

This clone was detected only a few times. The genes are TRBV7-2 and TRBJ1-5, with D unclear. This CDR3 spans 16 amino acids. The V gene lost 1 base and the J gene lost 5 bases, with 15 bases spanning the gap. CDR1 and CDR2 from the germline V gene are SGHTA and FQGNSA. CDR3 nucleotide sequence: TGTGCCAGCAGCTTAGGAGGGTCCGCCGGGCATCAGCCCCAGCATTTT. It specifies CASSLGGSAGHQPQHF.

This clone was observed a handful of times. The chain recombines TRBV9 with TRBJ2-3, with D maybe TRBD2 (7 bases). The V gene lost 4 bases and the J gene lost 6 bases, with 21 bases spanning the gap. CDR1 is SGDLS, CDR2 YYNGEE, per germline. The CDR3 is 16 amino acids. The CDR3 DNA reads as TGTGCCAGCAGCCAGGGGTCTAGCGGACCCACGGATACGCAGTATTTT. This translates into CASSQGSSGPTDTQYF.

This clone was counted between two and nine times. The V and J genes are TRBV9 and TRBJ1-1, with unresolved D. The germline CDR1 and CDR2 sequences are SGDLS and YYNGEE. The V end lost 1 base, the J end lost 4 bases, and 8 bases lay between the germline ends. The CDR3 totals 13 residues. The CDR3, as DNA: TGTGCCAGCAGCGTAAACACAATCACTGAAGCTTTCTTT. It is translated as CASSVNTITEAFF.

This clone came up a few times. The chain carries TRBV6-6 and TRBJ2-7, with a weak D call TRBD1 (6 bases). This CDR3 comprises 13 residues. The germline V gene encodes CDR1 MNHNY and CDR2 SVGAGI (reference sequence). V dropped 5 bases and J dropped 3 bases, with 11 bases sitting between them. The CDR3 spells CASSQDRSYEQYF. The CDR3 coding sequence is TGTGCCAGCAGTCAGGACAGAAGCTACGAGCAGTACTTC.

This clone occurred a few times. For the CDR3, the DNA is TGCAGCGCGGGGACAGGAACTACAGATACGCAGTATTTT. This sequence encodes CSAGTGTTDTQYF. This rearrangement joins TRBV29-1 to TRBJ2-3; 8 nucleotides agree with TRBD1. Germline-derived CDR1 and CDR2 are SQVTM and ANQGSEA. The V gene end was trimmed by 7 bases and the J gene end by 3 bases; junction bases not matched to a gene: 6. The CDR3 totals 13 residues.

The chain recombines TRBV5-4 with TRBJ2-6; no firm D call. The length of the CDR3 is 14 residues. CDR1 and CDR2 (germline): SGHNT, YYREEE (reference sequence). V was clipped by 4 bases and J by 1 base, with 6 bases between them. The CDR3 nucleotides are TGTGCCAGCAGCGCGACATCTGGGGCCAACGTCCTGACTTTC. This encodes CASSATSGANVLTF.

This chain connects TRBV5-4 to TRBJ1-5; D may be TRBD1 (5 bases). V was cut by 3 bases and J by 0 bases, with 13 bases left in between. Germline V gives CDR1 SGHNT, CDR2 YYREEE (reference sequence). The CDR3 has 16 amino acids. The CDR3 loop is CASSSMGGDSNQPQHF. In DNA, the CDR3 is TGTGCCAGCAGCTCGATGGGAGGGGATAGCAATCAGCCCCAGCATTTT.

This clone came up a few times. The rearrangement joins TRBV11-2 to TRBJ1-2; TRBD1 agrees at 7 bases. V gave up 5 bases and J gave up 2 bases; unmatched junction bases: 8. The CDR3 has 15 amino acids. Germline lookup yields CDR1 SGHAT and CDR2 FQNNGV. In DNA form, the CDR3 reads TGTGCCAGCAGCGCGCGACAGGGTTGGAACTATGGCTACACCTTC. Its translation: CASSARQGWNYGYTF.

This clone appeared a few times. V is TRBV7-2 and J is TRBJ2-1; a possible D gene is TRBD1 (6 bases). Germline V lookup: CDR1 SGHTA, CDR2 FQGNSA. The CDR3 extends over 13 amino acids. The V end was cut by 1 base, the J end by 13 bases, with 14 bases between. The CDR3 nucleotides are TGTGCCAGCAGCTTAGAGGGGCACAGGGATCAGTTCTTC. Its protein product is CASSLEGHRDQFF.